These 25 T cell receptor beta chains share one sample of origin, sequenced in a study of shared clonotypes between healthy human individuals. TCRdb keeps only in-frame clones here, not all; method: immunoSEQ multiplex PCR. The repertoire holds more than 2,000,000 clones, with around 94% as singletons. The specimen sequenced was naive CD4+ T cells sorted from blood. The sample's subset: CD45RA+ positively selected. Receptor source: a man between 18 and 35 years old in good health.

With regard to this clone: Other nucleotide sequences from this sample produce the same CDR3. This chain links TRBV28 with TRBJ1-3; possibly TRBD1 for D (5 bases). This CDR3 region has 14 residues. Germline V lookup: CDR1 MDHEN, CDR2 SYDVKM. V was pared by 3 bases and J by 0 bases, with 6 bases between. Here the CDR3 reads CASSFRGSGNTIYF. CDR3 nucleotide sequence: TGTGCCAGCAGTTTTAGGGGCTCTGGAAACACCATATATTTT. Looking up the rest from reference TRBV28 and TRBJ1-3 gives the full variable domain: DVKVTQSSRYLVKRTGEKVFLECVQDMDHENMFWYRQDPGLGLRLIYFSYDVKMKEKGDIPEGYSVSREKKERFSLILESASTNQTSMYLCASSFRGSGNTIYFGEGSWLTVV.

V and J are TRBV30 and TRBJ1-1, with 7 bases that match TRBD1. CDR3 length equals 12 residues. The ends lost 7 bases at V and 0 bases at J; junction bases unmatched: 2. Germline V gene sequence: CDR1 GTSNPN, CDR2 SVGIG (reference sequence). CDR3 in amino acids: CALDRMNTEAFF. The DNA for the CDR3 is TGTGCCTTGGACAGGATGAACACTGAAGCTTTCTTT. The variable domain in full, with the rest retrieved from reference TRBV30 and TRBJ1-1, is SQTIHQWPATLVQPVGSPLSLECTVEGTSNPNLYWYRQAAGRGLQLLFYSVGIGQISSEVPQNLSASRPQDRQFILSSKKLLLSDSGFYLCALDRMNTEAFFGQGTRLTVV.

The CDR3 bases are TGTGCCAGCAGCTTAGGAATCGGGGGCGGAGGAAAACTGTTTTTT. As protein: CASSLGIGGGGKLFF. V usage is TRBV7-2 and J usage is TRBJ1-4; TRBD1 is a possible D gene (6 bases). The CDR3 has 15 amino acids. The germline V gene has CDR1 SGHTA and CDR2 FQGNSA. V was shortened by 1 base and J by 10 bases, with 16 bases between the two germline ends. The entire variable domain, with the rest obtained from reference TRBV7-2 and TRBJ1-4, is as follows: GAGVSQSPSNKVTEKGKDVELRCDPISGHTALYWYRQSLGQGLEFLIYFQGNSAPDKSGLPSDRFSAERTGGSVSTLTIQRTQQEDSAVYLCASSLGIGGGGKLFFGSGTQLSVL.

The chain couples TRBV4-1 to TRBJ2-7; 11 bases agree with TRBD2. Trimming took 3 bases from V and 0 from J; bases not matched to a gene: 4. This CDR3 is built from 16 residues. Looked up from germline, CDR1 is MGHRA and CDR2 is YSYEKL. The CDR3 spells CASSQTLAGGSYEQYF. The CDR3 bases are TGCGCCAGCAGCCAGACCCTAGCGGGGGGCTCCTACGAGCAGTACTTC.

The chain employs TRBV25-1 and TRBJ2-2; D is uncertain. CDR1 MGHDK and CDR2 SYGVNS come from the germline V gene. The CDR3 sequence is 18 residues long. V was cut by 2 bases and J by 3 bases, with 19 bases left in between. The CDR3 here is CASSEPQGRVQDTGELFF. DNA of the CDR3: TGTGCCAGCAGTGAACCCCAAGGGCGAGTGCAGGACACCGGGGAGCTGTTTTTT.

V is TRBV18 and J is TRBJ2-1, with D uncertain. V shed 2 bases and J shed 9 bases, with 8 bases lying between them. From germline, CDR1 is KGHSH and CDR2 LQKENI. The CDR3 sequence is 12 residues long. The CDR3 bases are TGTGCCAGCTCACCATTGTACGGTGAGCAGTTCTTC. Amino acids: CASSPLYGEQFF.

For this clone: At the DNA level, this CDR3 is encoded by other sequences in the same sample as well. The chain carries TRBV5-1 and TRBJ2-7; TRBD1 is a possible D gene (6 bases). V was pared by 2 bases and J by 4 bases, with 7 bases between. CDR1 and CDR2 from the germline V gene are SGHRS and YFSETQ. This CDR3 is built from 12 residues. CDR3 bases: TGCGCCAGCAGCTTTCAGGGGTACGAGCAGTACTTC. Translation gives CASSFQGYEQYF.

The chain employs TRBV5-1 and TRBJ2-2, with 10 bases that match TRBD1. Trimming took 6 bases from V and 0 from J; bases not matched to a gene: 5. This CDR3 spans 16 amino acids. CDR1 is SGHRS, CDR2 YFSETQ, per germline. In DNA, the CDR3 is TGCGCCAGCACGGACAGGGGGTATACGAACACCGGGGAGCTGTTTTTT. Protein sequence: CASTDRGYTNTGELFF.

V and J are TRBV7-2 and TRBJ2-7; TRBD1 agrees at 9 bases. V lost 5 bases to trimming and J lost 2 bases; unmatched junction nucleotides: 7. There are 15 residues in the CDR3. Germline assignment: CDR1 SGHTA and CDR2 FQGNSA. In nucleotides, the CDR3 is TGTGCCAGCAGCGCCACCCGGGACAGGGCCTACGAGCAGTACTTC. This translates into CASSATRDRAYEQYF.

The gene calls are TRBV15 and TRBJ2-3, with 15 nucleotides matching TRBD2. The CDR3 length is 21 residues. The ends lost 1 base at V and 4 bases at J; junction bases unmatched: 15. The germline V gene encodes CDR1 LNHNV and CDR2 YYDKDF (reference sequence). The CDR3 nucleotides read TGTGCCACCAGCAGAGCCTGCCCCAAACCGGGACTAGCGGGAGGCGCAGATACGCAGTATTTT. As protein: CATSRACPKPGLAGGADTQYF.

The chain has TRBV19 and TRBJ2-6; a weak D match, TRBD1 (6 bases). Germline-derived CDR1 and CDR2 are LNHDA and SQIVND (reference sequence). This CDR3 spans 16 amino acids. Trimming removed 8 bases from V and 1 base from J, with 15 bases in between. For the CDR3, the DNA is TGTGCCAGTTTTGGAATACAGGGTTCTGGGGCCAACGTCCTGACTTTC. Translation: CASFGIQGSGANVLTF.

The V call is TRBV6-6, the J call TRBJ1-1; TRBD1 agrees at 7 bases. The CDR3 runs 16 residues. The V gene's germline CDR1 is MNHNY and CDR2 SVGAGI (reference sequence). Losses at the gene ends were 4 bases for V and 2 bases for J; bases not matched to a gene: 10. CDR3 DNA: TGTGCCAGCAGTTCACAAAGGGGGCAGGGAAACACTGAAGCTTTCTTT. Protein: CASSSQRGQGNTEAFF.

The CDR3 coding sequence is TGCAGCGTTGAACCAAACCCAGGGGGTGTGCAGTTCTTC. Amino acid sequence: CSVEPNPGGVQFF. The V and J genes are TRBV29-1 and TRBJ2-1, with TRBD1 identical over 7 bases. J was trimmed by 12 bases and V by 2 bases; bases with no gene match: 10. The V gene's germline CDR1 is SQVTM and CDR2 ANQGSEA. The CDR3 extends over 13 amino acids.

The chain employs TRBV5-1 and TRBJ1-4; D remains ambiguous. The CDR3 is 15 amino acids. Germline V CDR1 and CDR2: SGHRS, YFSETQ. The V end was cut by 4 bases, the J end by 4 bases, with 14 bases between. CDR3 bases: TGCGCCAGCAGCCTGGATGGAATCCGTAATGAAAAACTGTTTTTT. Translation: CASSLDGIRNEKLFF.

The chain couples TRBV19 to TRBJ1-5; 9 positions match TRBD1. The CDR3 has 16 amino acids. Germline-derived CDR1 and CDR2 are LNHDA and SQIVND (reference sequence). V shed 3 bases and J 3 bases; nucleotides not matched to a gene: 6. The DNA of the CDR3 is TGTGCCAGTAGTATTCAGGGGACAGGGACCAATCAGCCCCAGCATTTT. This encodes CASSIQGTGTNQPQHF.

This chain connects TRBV10-3 to TRBJ1-6; TRBD1 matches at 9 bases. The germline V gene has CDR1 ENHRY and CDR2 SYGVKD. Losses at the gene ends were 0 bases for V and 6 bases for J; bases not matched to a gene: 6. CDR3 size: 17 residues. The chain's CDR3 is CAISESTGTGSNSPLHF. DNA for the CDR3: TGTGCCATCAGTGAGTCAACCGGGACAGGGTCTAATTCACCCCTCCACTTT.

The chain recombines TRBV5-1 with TRBJ2-5; 13 bases line up with TRBD2. V gave up 3 bases and J gave up 3 bases; unmatched junction bases: 8. From germline, CDR1 is SGHRS and CDR2 YFSETQ. This CDR3 region has 17 residues. CDR3 sequence (DNA): TGCGCCAGCAGCTGGCGTACCGGGACTAGCGGGGAAGAGACCCAGTACTTC. Protein product: CASSWRTGTSGEETQYF.

The chain uses TRBV19 and TRBJ2-7, with 7 bases identical to TRBD2. The germline V gene has CDR1 LNHDA and CDR2 SQIVND (reference sequence). J gave up 3 bases and V 11 bases, and 4 bases lay outside the gene matches. The CDR3 sequence is 11 residues long. CDR3 nucleotides: TGTGCCTCCGGGGGGTTCTACGAGCAGTACTTC. This encodes CASGGFYEQYF.

This clone was detected only a few times. The J gene is TRBJ1-6, the V gene TRBV10-1, with D perhaps matching TRBD1 (6 bases). Trimming removed 3 bases at V and 7 bases at J, with 16 bases between. There are 16 residues in the CDR3. Per germline, CDR1 WNHNN and CDR2 SYGVQD (reference sequence). This chain's CDR3 is CASSESTGTPNSPLHF. In DNA, the CDR3 is TGCGCCAGCAGTGAATCAACCGGGACACCGAATTCACCCCTCCACTTT.

This clone has only one observation. The chain employs TRBV4-1 and TRBJ2-5; TRBD2 is a possible D gene (6 bases). The CDR3 totals 17 residues. Germline CDR1 reads MGHRA; CDR2 reads YSYEKL. V lost 3 bases and J 1 base, leaving 18 bases between the germline ends. CDR3 coding DNA: TGCGCCAGCAGCCACGACCCTGTCGGAGGGGCCCAAGAGACCCAGTACTTC. Its translation is CASSHDPVGGAQETQYF.

The CDR3 spells CSVEVTGRANYGYTF. In nucleotides, the CDR3 is TGCAGCGTTGAAGTAACCGGGAGAGCTAACTATGGCTACACCTTC. V usage is TRBV29-1 and J usage is TRBJ1-2; D gene unclear. This CDR3 contains 15 residues. V gave up 1 base and J gave up 0 bases, with 12 bases separating them. CDR1 and CDR2 (germline): SQVTM, ANQGSEA.

The rearrangement joins TRBV7-2 to TRBJ2-6, with 7 bases identical to TRBD2. V lost 5 bases to trimming and J lost 0 bases; unmatched junction nucleotides: 7. The CDR3 spans 17 residues. The V gene's germline CDR1 is SGHTA and CDR2 FQGNSA. The CDR3 protein is CASSPRGGGSGANVLTF. CDR3 DNA sequence: TGTGCCAGCAGCCCCCGTGGGGGGGGCTCTGGGGCCAACGTCCTGACTTTC.

This chain uses TRBV7-9 with TRBJ1-6, with D hard to call. This CDR3 region has 15 residues. Trimming took off 3 bases at V and 3 bases at J, with 9 bases between the two ends. Germline-derived CDR1 and CDR2 are SEHNR and FQNEAQ (reference sequence). The CDR3 sequence is CASSLKDGYNSPLHF. DNA of the CDR3: TGTGCCAGCAGCTTGAAAGACGGCTATAATTCACCCCTCCACTTT.

On this clone: This specimen includes other DNA sequences encoding the same CDR3. The chain recombines TRBV10-3 with TRBJ2-3; D is possibly TRBD2 (5 bases). The CDR3 has 14 amino acids. Deletions cut 8 bases from V and 0 bases from J, with 12 bases between. Per the germline V gene, CDR1 is ENHRY and CDR2 is SYGVKD. CDR3 loop: CAIGTSGSTDTQYF. In DNA, the CDR3 is TGTGCCATCGGTACCTCGGGGAGCACAGATACGCAGTATTTT.

This chain links TRBV10-3 with TRBJ2-5; tentatively, D is TRBD1 (6 bases). V was cut by 5 bases and J by 5 bases, with 12 bases left in between. The CDR3 has 13 amino acids. In germline, CDR1 is ENHRY, CDR2 SYGVKD. CDR3 bases: TGTGCCATCAGTAACAGGGATGGGGAGACCCAGTACTTC. This sequence encodes CAISNRDGETQYF.